This T cell receptor (beta chain) is drawn from a study of shared clonotypes between healthy human individuals. Overall study: Donors had three CD4 naive, three CD4 memory, two CD8 naive and one CD8 memory plate apiece. General study results and limits: Naive subsets usually exceeded memory subsets in estimated richness.

In regard to this clone: Antigen unknown.

Execution of the assay was at deep level. Assay: immunoSEQ multiplex PCR; the TCRdb copy retains only in-frame clones and omits some. The data contain 2.5 million or so clones, 85% to 95% of them seen just once; the ten biggest clones take up roughly 0.13%. The length of the CDR3 is 17 residues. The junction had 11 bases not matched to a gene; V was cut back by 0 bases and J by 5 bases. Per the germline V gene, CDR1 is MNHNS and CDR2 is SASEGT. Sequencing used naive CD4+ T cells sorted from blood. The subset is: CD45RA+ positively selected. This chain joins TRBV6-1 and TRBJ2-7, with 9 bases identical to TRBD2. The sequence derives from a man aged 18 to 30 in good health. The CDR3 spells CASSEAVGTSSFHEQYF. CDR3 DNA: TGTGCCAGCAGTGAAGCAGTGGGGACTAGCAGTTTTCACGAGCAGTACTTC.